The 7 T cell receptor beta chains presented below share a single source sample, sequenced in a study of OX40 agonist ivuxolimab in advanced cancers. Method: immunoSEQ multiplex PCR; TCRdb's copy keeps in-frame clones and lacks some. The sample has about 69,000 clones; approximately 92% are singletons. The material sequenced was CD4+ or CD8+ T cells sorted from blood, taken in a trial of the OX40 agonist ivuxolimab. Receptors originate from an adult with an advanced solid tumor such as melanoma, head and neck, liver or kidney cancer.

This chain uses TRBV4-1 with TRBJ1-5; D is possibly TRBD1 (5 bases). In germline, CDR1 is MGHRA, CDR2 YSYEKL. The length of the CDR3 is 15 residues. The V gene lost 0 bases and the J gene lost 5 bases, with 11 bases spanning the gap. The CDR3: CASSQDGQGYQPQHF. The CDR3 nucleotides are TGCGCCAGCAGCCAAGATGGGCAGGGATATCAGCCCCAGCATTTT.

The chain recombines TRBV19 with TRBJ1-5; 7 bases are shared with TRBD1. Germline values: CDR1 LNHDA, CDR2 SQIVND (reference sequence). The CDR3 loop spans 18 amino acids. V lost 3 bases and J lost 1; bases outside the gene matches: 12. The CDR3 bases are TGTGCCAGTAGTATCTGGGGGACAGTACCACGGAGCAATCAGCCCCAGCATTTT. This translates into CASSIWGTVPRSNQPQHF.

The gene calls are TRBV11-1 and TRBJ2-1, with 8 bases lining up with TRBD1. Germline values: CDR1 SGHAT, CDR2 FQDESV (reference sequence). The V segment lost 6 bases and the J segment 3 bases; nucleotides outside the gene matches: 7. The CDR3 spans 15 residues. The CDR3 spells CASSSGQGDYNEQFF. CDR3 DNA sequence: TGTGCCAGCAGTTCCGGACAGGGCGACTACAATGAGCAGTTCTTC.

J is TRBJ2-3 and V is TRBV4-3; 10 bases fit TRBD1. CDR1 LGHNA and CDR2 YSLEER come from the germline V gene. V lost 0 bases and J lost 7; bases outside the gene matches: 10. The CDR3 runs to 17 residues. CDR3: CASSQDRTGGSLNTQYF. DNA of the CDR3: TGCGCCAGCAGCCAAGATCGGACAGGGGGATCACTAAATACGCAGTATTTT.

V is TRBV27 and J is TRBJ1-4; D perhaps matches TRBD1 (5 bases). The germline gives CDR1 MNHEY, CDR2 SMNVEV (reference sequence). V shed 2 bases and J shed 4 bases, with 11 bases lying between them. This CDR3 is 15 amino acids long. CDR3 sequence: CASSLGGTLNEKLFF. CDR3 bases: TGTGCCAGCAGTTTAGGCGGGACGCTTAATGAAAAACTGTTTTTT. Drawing the rest from reference TRBV27 and TRBJ1-4, the complete variable domain is EAQVTQNPRYLITVTGKKLTVTCSQNMNHEYMSWYRQDPGLGLRQIYYSMNVEVTDKGDVPEGYKVSRKEKRNFPLILESPSPNQTSLYFCASSLGGTLNEKLFFGSGTQLSVL.

This clone appeared once. This chain connects TRBV5-1 to TRBJ2-7, with 10 bases identical to TRBD1. V lost 3 bases, J lost 2 bases, and 5 bases stayed unmatched. The CDR3 spans 15 residues. Germline CDR1 is SGHRS and CDR2 is YFSETQ. The CDR3 sequence: CASSWTGTGAYEQYF. In nucleotides, the CDR3 is TGCGCCAGCAGCTGGACCGGGACAGGGGCCTACGAGCAGTACTTC.

The chain links TRBV23-1 to TRBJ1-5, with 11 bases identical to TRBD1. TRBV23-1 is filed as an ORF, its function uncertain. Trimming at V came to 6 bases and at J to 3 bases, leaving 13 bases not matched to a gene. CDR3 length equals 18 residues. CDR3 sequence (DNA): TGCGCCAGCAGGAAAACCCTGGACAGGGGGCGATCCAATCAGCCCCAGCATTTT. Amino acids: CASRKTLDRGRSNQPQHF.